This TCR beta chain was recorded in a study of T-cell memory formation after mild COVID-19. Study-wide results and caveats: Contracting CD8+ clones were enriched in EMRA, CD4+ mainly in CM and EM. Certain responding clones were present in pre-infection memory, suggesting participation of cross-reactive memory. CD4+ bias marked clones expanding day 15 to 37, unlike balanced contracting clones.

This clonotype was counted only a few times. What it binds is unknown. TCRdb re-analysed the 5' RACE reads in MiXCR, keeping a single row per CDR3 protein. This table has hundreds of thousands of distinct CDR3 sequences, 20% appearing once. Source material: PBMCs or a T cell subset sorted from them (not recorded which). This TCR came from an adult woman who had mild COVID-19 (a few samples of this study predate the infection). Cell type and time point are not known.

The DNA of the CDR3 is TGTGCCAGCAGCCAAGACCCTAGCGGTCACACAGATACGCAGTATTTT. Translation: CASSQDPSGHTDTQYF. The J gene is TRBJ2-3, the V gene TRBV4-2; 7 nucleotides match TRBD2. V was clipped by 0 bases and J by 2 bases; unmatched bases: 5. CDR1 LGHNA and CDR2 YNFKEQ come from the germline V gene. The CDR3 is 16 residues long.